The source of this T cell receptor (beta chain) is a study of cytomegalovirus exposure and HLA in healthy donors. Overall study findings and caveats: A few CMV-associated chains were confirmed in vitro to be specific for CMV antigens.

As for this clone: Its antigen remains unidentified.

It was with 60 Vbeta and 13 Jbeta primers that the PCR ran. Generated by immunoSEQ multiplex PCR, the TCRdb table keeps only in-frame clones and is missing some. The data contain roughly 180,000 clones, around 80% of them singletons. Germline CDR1 is GTSNPN and CDR2 is SVGIG (reference sequence). The CDR3 is made up of 14 amino acids. Trimming shortened V by 2 bases and J by 2 bases, and 11 bases separated the two germline ends. Sample: PBMCs. The chain recombines TRBV30 with TRBJ2-3; D unresolved. The origin of this receptor is a man aged 18-30 years in good health and CMV-seronegative. The CDR3 spells CAWSREVVTDTQYF. The CDR3 DNA reads as TGTGCCTGGAGTCGCGAGGTCGTCACAGATACGCAGTATTTT.